This TCR beta chain was recorded in a study of regulatory T cells in long-lasting Graves disease. Study-wide points: Relative to new patients (roughly 1,000), persistent patients exhibited greater sharing of public clonotypes (approximately 2,500).

Time point here: newly diagnosed GD, antithyroid drugs for less than 3 months. PBMCs provided the RNA from which the TCR library was made. A peripheral blood sample, 7 to 9.5 milliliters in volume, was drawn into EDTA tubes. The V end lost 7 bases, the J end lost 0 bases, and 13 bases lay between the germline ends. This CDR3 comprises 14 residues. In germline, CDR1 is SGDLS, CDR2 YYNGEE. At least ten counts were recorded for this clonotype. Its antigen is undetermined. For TCR beta, libraries came from iRepertoire HTBI primers and Arm-PCR of CDR3 regions. TCRdb independently ran MiXCR on the multiplex PCR reads; one entry per CDR3 protein. This sample has hundreds of thousands of distinct CDR3 sequences; roughly 14% occur once, and the top ten carry 10%. These data were likewise used in another study, on T cells in Graves' hyperthyroidism and ophthalmopathy. From that report: The authors' 13 V-J model separated ophthalmopathy from stable hyperthyroidism.

This clonotype was obtained from a man aged 25-45 years with Graves disease. The chain links TRBV9 to TRBJ2-5; TRBD1 is a possible D gene (6 bases). Specimen: peripheral blood mononuclear cells (PBMCs), collected at new diagnosis, from a patient treated with antithyroid drugs. The CDR3 spells CASQKGGNQETQYF. The CDR3 DNA follows: TGTGCCAGCCAAAAAGGGGGTAACCAAGAGACCCAGTACTTC.